Listed below are T cell receptor beta chains from one sample, sequenced in a study of shared clonotypes between healthy human individuals. Assay: immunoSEQ multiplex PCR; the TCRdb copy retains only in-frame clones and omits some. The sample has approximately 2.5 million clones, 93% seen once. What was sequenced was naive CD4+ T cells from PBMCs. These receptors were obtained from a man between 18 and 29 years old in good health. Some clones in this sample may be carry-over from other donors' samples. Each CDR3 is given with its conserved first and last residue. A D gene is named only where the DNA matches it firmly. Clone size, where shown, is once, few, many, or a class for clones that have expanded.

j_call v_call d_call clone_size cdr3_nt cdr3_aa
TRBJ2-7 TRBV11-2 - - TGTGCCAGCAGCCGCCCCGAGGGGGGACGCGAGCAGTACTTC CASSRPEGGREQYF
TRBJ2-5 TRBV6-5 - - TGTGCCAGCAGCCTCGGGCCCTCGCGGGAGACCCAGTACTTC CASSLGPSRETQYF
TRBJ1-1 TRBV15 - - TGTGCCACCAGCGAAGGCCAAGGGAACACTGAAGCTTTCTTT CATSEGQGNTEAFF
TRBJ2-2 TRBV11-2 TRBD2 - TGTGCCAGCAGCCCCAGGGGAGCGGGAGACACCGGGGAGCTGTTTTTT CASSPRGAGDTGELFF
TRBJ2-5 TRBV5-1 TRBD1 - TGCGCCAGCAGCCCCGGACAGGGGTTGAAGGAGACCCAGTACTTC CASSPGQGLKETQYF
TRBJ2-1 TRBV5-1 TRBD2 - TGCGCCAGCAGCCCGGGACTAGCGGTGTACAATGAGCAGTTCTTC CASSPGLAVYNEQFF
TRBJ2-5 TRBV27 - - TGTGCCAGCAGGGGATTGGGGGGAAGAGAGACCCAGTACTTC CASRGLGGRETQYF
TRBJ2-5 TRBV5-1 TRBD1 - TGCGCCAGCAGCTTGATAGGGACAGGAGAGACCCAGTACTTC CASSLIGTGETQYF
TRBJ2-1 TRBV2 - - TGTGCCAGCATCAGAGAGGGGCTGGGGCACAATGAGCAGTTCTTC CASIREGLGHNEQFF
TRBJ2-1 TRBV7-2 TRBD1 - TGTGCCAGCAGCTACAGACAGGGGGCTGATGAGCAGTTCTTC CASSYRQGADEQFF
TRBJ2-7 TRBV5-8 TRBD1 - TGTGCCAGCAGCTTGTTCCACAGGGGAAAATACGAGCAGTACTTC CASSLFHRGKYEQYF
TRBJ1-5 TRBV30 - - TGTGCCTGGAGTCCCGGGGGACATGCTAATCAGCCCCAGCATTTT CAWSPGGHANQPQHF
TRBJ1-5 TRBV10-1 - few TGCGCCACCATCCCAAATCAGCCCCAGCATTTT CATIPNQPQHF
TRBJ2-7 TRBV4-1 - - TGCGCCAGCAGCCAAGATCTGGGTAAAACCTACGAGCAGTACTTC CASSQDLGKTYEQYF
TRBJ2-3 TRBV7-2 - - TGTGCCAGCAGCTTTAGCAGGGGCCCAGATACGCAGTATTTT CASSFSRGPDTQYF
TRBJ2-1 TRBV6-6 - - TGTGCCAGCAGTTTTTCCTACAATGAGCAGTTCTTC CASSFSYNEQFF
TRBJ1-2 TRBV9 TRBD1 - TGTGCCAGCAGCCCCCGGACAGGGTATGGCTACACCTTC CASSPRTGYGYTF
TRBJ1-1 TRBV19 - - TGTGCCAGTAGTCCCATGGTGGTAGGGGTCGGTGGAGCTTTCTTT CASSPMVVGVGGAFF
TRBJ2-3 TRBV5-1 - once TGCGCCAGCAGCTTTCTCCCTGGAGGGGGAAACACAGATACGCAGTATTTT CASSFLPGGGNTDTQYF
TRBJ2-5 TRBV9 TRBD1 - TGTGCCAGCAGCGCAATGACAGGGTTTTCCCAAGAGACCCAGTACTTC CASSAMTGFSQETQYF
TRBJ1-4 TRBV2 - - TGTGCCAGCACCCCGCCCTCCCGGGGTGAAAAACTGTTTTTT CASTPPSRGEKLFF
TRBJ1-3 TRBV5-4 - - TGTGCCAGCAGCTTGGAACAGACCCTCTCTGAAAACACCATATATTTT CASSLEQTLSENTIYF
TRBJ2-7 TRBV10-3 - - TGTGCCATCAGCCCGGTCGGGGAGCCCTACGAGCAGTACTTC CAISPVGEPYEQYF
TRBJ2-5 TRBV7-9 TRBD2 - TGTGCCAGCAGCTCCACACCCTCCACTAGCGAGGAGACCCAGTACTTC CASSSTPSTSEETQYF
TRBJ2-3 TRBV28 - - TGTGCCAGCAGGGAAGGGGGGTTGGGTGCGCAGTATTTT CASREGGLGAQYF
TRBJ1-2 TRBV28 - - TGTGCCAGCAGTCTGAGGGGAAGTGGCTACACCTTC CASSLRGSGYTF
TRBJ2-5 TRBV4-1 - - TGCGCCAGCAGCCAAGCCCTACTAGCTACGGGGGAGACCCAGTACTTC CASSQALLATGETQYF
TRBJ2-7 TRBV4-1 TRBD2 - TGCGCCAGCAGCCAAGATCGGAGCGGGAGGGCGAACGACGAGCAGTACTTC CASSQDRSGRANDEQYF
TRBJ1-4 TRBV9 - - TGTGGTAACGAAAAACTGTTTTTT CGNEKLFF
TRBJ1-2 TRBV25-1 - - TGTGCCAGCAGGGGCGGGGGCATGGAACGGGGCTACACCTTC CASRGGGMERGYTF
TRBJ2-1 TRBV2 TRBD2 - TGTGCCAGCAGTGTGGAGGGAGGGCGGTACAATGAGCAGTTCTTC CASSVEGGRYNEQFF
TRBJ1-3 TRBV4-1 - - TGCGCCAGCAGCCAAGTGGGTCGGGGTTCTGGAAACACCATATATTTT CASSQVGRGSGNTIYF